Presented here are 17 T cell receptor beta chains from one specimen sequenced in a study of blood T cell repertoires in COVID-19. Profiling relied on immunoSEQ multiplex PCR, and the TCRdb table lists in-frame clones only, not all of them. The data hold roughly 210,000 clones, with around four fifths observed a single time. Sequencing was carried out using peripheral blood. The receptors come from a woman over 75 with COVID-19, enrolled during active disease.

This chain joins TRBV7-2 and TRBJ1-1; TRBD1 matches at 9 bases. Germline lookup yields CDR1 SGHTA and CDR2 FQGNSA. This CDR3 has 15 residues. Unmatched junction bases numbered 18, after V lost 11 bases and J lost 8 bases. The CDR3 DNA reads as TGTGCCTCCATTATTCGGGGGGGACAGGGTGCAGAAGCTTTCTTT. Its translation is CASIIRGGQGAEAFF.

The CDR3 here is CASSTGGTGELFF. Here the CDR3 DNA reads TGTGCCAGCAGCACAGGGGGGACCGGGGAGCTGTTTTTT. This sequence joins TRBV11-3 and TRBJ2-2; TRBD1 matches at 8 bases. Germline V lookup: CDR1 SGHNT, CDR2 YENEEA. This CDR3 region has 13 residues. V dropped 5 bases and J dropped 5; count of bases not matched to a gene: 1.

V usage is TRBV7-6 and J usage is TRBJ1-5, with D maybe TRBD1 (6 bases). Trimming shortened V by 9 bases and J by 6 bases, and 12 bases separated the two germline ends. There are 12 residues in the CDR3. CDR1 is SGHVS, CDR2 FNYEAQ, per germline. In DNA form, the CDR3 reads TGTGCCAGTGGGGGGGGCGGTCAGCCCCAGCATTTT. Its protein is CASGGGGQPQHF.

The chain employs TRBV28 and TRBJ2-3, with 8 nucleotides matching TRBD2. There are 15 residues in the CDR3. J lost 1 base, V lost 6 bases, and 6 bases had no gene match. Germline CDR1 reads MDHEN; CDR2 reads SYDVKM. The CDR3 protein is CASRNRAGGTDTQYF. The CDR3, as DNA: TGTGCCAGCAGGAACCGAGCGGGGGGCACAGATACGCAGTATTTT.

The genes are TRBV9 and TRBJ1-2, with unresolved D. This CDR3 has 16 residues. Germline loops: CDR1 SGDLS, CDR2 YYNGEE. V was shortened by 0 bases and J by 5 bases, with 17 bases between the two germline ends. The CDR3 spells CASSVDAGNGGYGYTF. The CDR3 DNA reads TGTGCCAGCAGCGTAGATGCGGGCAATGGCGGGTATGGCTACACCTTC.

V usage is TRBV5-1 and J usage is TRBJ2-1, with unresolved D. This CDR3 comprises 12 residues. The ends were cut back, 5 bases at V and 7 bases at J, with 10 bases in the middle. CDR1 SGHRS and CDR2 YFSETQ come from the germline V gene. The CDR3: CASSPQLNEQFF. CDR3 DNA: TGCGCCAGCAGTCCCCAGTTGAATGAGCAGTTCTTC.

A few counts support this clone. The chain links TRBV5-4 to TRBJ1-6; weak D call: TRBD1 (6 bases). This CDR3 has 13 amino acids. Per germline, CDR1 SGHNT and CDR2 YYREEE (reference sequence). Trimming removed 2 bases at V and 8 bases at J, with 8 bases between. DNA for the CDR3: TGTGCCAGCAGCTTACAGGGTGATTCACCCCTCCACTTT. Residues: CASSLQGDSPLHF.

The CDR3 DNA reads as TGTGCCAGCAGTTTAACTGGACAGGGGTGGGTGGAGACCCAGTACTTC. Protein: CASSLTGQGWVETQYF. This rearrangement joins TRBV27 to TRBJ2-5, with 9 bases identical to TRBD1. Germline CDR1 is MNHEY and CDR2 is SMNVEV (reference sequence). The CDR3 length is 16 residues. The ends lost 2 bases at V and 5 bases at J; junction bases unmatched: 9.

CDR3 coding DNA: TGCGCCAGCAGCTTGGGGCCCCCGGGGACACCACCCTTAGAGACCCAGTACTTC. Translated, it gives CASSLGPPGTPPLETQYF. The chain couples TRBV5-1 to TRBJ2-5; weak D call: TRBD1 (6 bases). The V end was cut by 0 bases, the J end by 4 bases, with 22 bases between. Per the germline V gene, CDR1 is SGHRS and CDR2 is YFSETQ. The CDR3 loop spans 18 amino acids. Based on the CDR3 plus reference TRBV5-1 and TRBJ2-5, the full variable domain is KAGVTQTPRYLIKTRGQQVTLSCSPISGHRSVSWYQQTPGQGLQFLFEYFSETQRNKGNFPGRFSGRQFSNSRSEMNVSTLELGDSALYLCASSLGPPGTPPLETQYFGPGTRLLVL.

J is TRBJ1-2 and V is TRBV5-1; D not resolved. With 0 bases removed from V and 4 bases from J, the gap between germline ends came to 7 bases. CDR3 length: 13 amino acids. The germline V gene has CDR1 SGHRS and CDR2 YFSETQ. Here the CDR3 DNA reads TGCGCCAGCAGCTTGGAGCGGTCCTATGGCTACACCTTC. Its translation: CASSLERSYGYTF.

This clone occurred once. The rearrangement joins TRBV2 to TRBJ2-7; the match to TRBD1 covers 9 bases. Germline V gene data show CDR1 as SNHLY and CDR2 as FYNNEI. V lost 4 bases, J lost 5 bases, and 3 bases stayed unmatched. This CDR3 contains 13 residues. Here the CDR3 DNA reads TGTGCCAGCAGTGTGGACAGGGGTAACGAGCAGTACTTC. It codes for CASSVDRGNEQYF.

The chain has TRBV18 and TRBJ1-1; D remains ambiguous. The V and J ends lost 3 bases and 3 bases respectively, with 17 bases between them. Germline V lookup: CDR1 KGHSH, CDR2 LQKENI. CDR3 length: 16 residues. CDR3 in amino acids: CASSPRPQKEDTEAFF. The CDR3 bases are TGTGCCAGCTCACCCAGACCCCAGAAGGAGGACACTGAAGCTTTCTTT.

This rearrangement joins TRBV3-1 (or the pseudogene TRBV3-2) to TRBJ1-4; 9 bases are shared with TRBD1. Per germline, CDR1 LGHDT and CDR2 YNNKEL (reference sequence). Trimming took 4 bases from V and 7 from J; bases not matched to a gene: 7. This CDR3 comprises 15 residues. CDR3 protein: CASSPPTGGGEKLFF. CDR3 coding DNA: TGTGCCAGCAGCCCCCCGACAGGGGGGGGTGAAAAACTGTTTTTT.

The chain employs TRBV11-2 and TRBJ2-5, with a tentative D call TRBD2 (6 bases). The CDR3 spans 13 residues. Trimming left V 7 bases short and J 1 base short, with 10 bases between. Per germline, CDR1 SGHAT and CDR2 FQNNGV. In DNA, the CDR3 is TGTGCCAGCAACCGGGGGACCCAAGAGACCCAGTACTTC. Its protein product is CASNRGTQETQYF.

The chain carries TRBV7-2 and TRBJ2-3; maybe TRBD2 (5 bases). Trimming shortened V by 5 bases and J by 0 bases, and 18 bases separated the two germline ends. Germline V lookup: CDR1 SGHTA, CDR2 FQGNSA. The CDR3 has 17 residues. The CDR3 nucleotides read TGTGCCAGCAGCCTGAGGGTCGAAATGATTAGCACAGATACGCAGTATTTT. The encoded protein is CASSLRVEMISTDTQYF.

The rearrangement links TRBV5-1 to TRBJ2-3; the D gene is possibly TRBD1 (5 bases). The CDR3 length is 14 residues. Looked up from germline, CDR1 is SGHRS and CDR2 is YFSETQ. Trimming left V 1 base short and J 3 bases short, with 9 bases between. CDR3 nucleotide sequence: TGCGCCAGCAGCTTGCGAGACAGTACAGATACGCAGTATTTT. This gives the protein CASSLRDSTDTQYF.

This sequence joins TRBV5-6 and TRBJ2-1; a weak D match, TRBD2 (6 bases). CDR1 is SGHDT, CDR2 YYEEEE, per germline. This CDR3 has 15 residues. V dropped 0 bases and J dropped 0 bases, with 7 bases sitting between them. The CDR3 reads CASSLGLGSYNEQFF. The CDR3 nucleotides read TGTGCCAGCAGCTTGGGACTAGGCTCCTACAATGAGCAGTTCTTC.